The 31 T cell receptor beta chains below all came from one sample that was sequenced in a study of T cells in tuberculosis listed by TCRdb under 2018. After being thawed and rested overnight, PBMC were stained with GMM-loaded CD1B tetramer, a Live/Dead dye and anti-CD3, and were then sorted on a FACS Aria II. The CD1B tetramers were loaded with C32 glucose monomycolate that had been purified from Rhodococcus equi. Receptor libraries were prepared by the immunoSEQ multiplex PCR assay. TCRdb provides this immuneACCESS table in a form limited to in-frame rearrangements. Some clones are lacking; in checked studies, under half of them reflect an unresolved V gene, and why the rest are absent is not known. The sample records tens of thousands of clones, around 90% of which are singletons. The ten largest account for 1.5% to 2% of the sample. The specimen was CD1b-GMM tetramer-negative cells sorted from PBMCs. What this sample's cell subset or site label stands for: T cells not binding CD1B-GMM tetramer, sorted from same donor. The receptors originated from an adult woman with latent tuberculosis.

This chain uses TRBV7-9 with TRBJ2-1; TRBD1 might be the D (5 bases). The CDR3 has 16 residues. In germline, CDR1 is SEHNR, CDR2 FQNEAQ (reference sequence). V was trimmed by 2 bases and J by 8 bases, leaving 19 bases between them. The CDR3 bases are TGTGCCAGCAGCTTACCGCAGGGTGGAATCGGCGATGAGCAGTTCTTC. Amino acid sequence: CASSLPQGGIGDEQFF. Full variable domain (missing parts from reference TRBV7-9 and TRBJ2-1): DTGVSQNPRHKITKRGQNVTFRCDPISEHNRLYWYRQTLGQGPEFLTYFQNEAQLEKSRLLSDRFSAERPKGSFSTLEIQRTEQGDSAMYLCASSLPQGGIGDEQFFGPGTRLTVL.

The CDR3 region is CASSYAGMNTEAFF. The CDR3 region has the DNA TGTGCCAGCAGTTATGCAGGGATGAACACTGAAGCTTTCTTT. The rearrangement links TRBV6-6 to TRBJ1-1; D is possibly TRBD1 (5 bases). Germline V lookup: CDR1 MNHNY, CDR2 SVGAGI (reference sequence). The CDR3 extends over 14 amino acids. Trimming stripped 3 bases from V and 0 bases from J, with 8 bases between.

J is TRBJ2-5 and V is TRBV2, with 9 bases matching TRBD2. The germline V gene has CDR1 SNHLY and CDR2 FYNNEI. The CDR3 contains 13 residues. Losses at the gene ends were 7 bases for V and 5 bases for J; bases not matched to a gene: 5. CDR3 amino acids: CASMRGGTETQYF. In DNA, the CDR3 is TGTGCCAGCATGCGGGGGGGCACGGAGACCCAGTACTTC.

The chain combines TRBV7-3 with TRBJ2-5; 7 bases match TRBD1. Losses at the gene ends were 5 bases for V and 3 bases for J; bases not matched to a gene: 3. Germline V CDR1 and CDR2: SGHTA, FQGTGA. The CDR3 is made up of 13 amino acids. The CDR3 reads CASSRDSEETQYF. DNA of the CDR3: TGTGCCAGCAGCAGGGACAGCGAAGAGACCCAGTACTTC.

The count of this clone is one. The chain couples TRBV7-8 to TRBJ1-2; 7 bases are a match to TRBD1. Unmatched junction bases numbered 10, after V lost 2 bases and J lost 4 bases. Germline CDR1 and CDR2: SGHVS and FQNEAQ. The CDR3 has 16 amino acids. CDR3 bases: TGTGCCAGCAGCTTATCTGGGACAGCAACTTTCTATGGCTACACCTTC. Its translation is CASSLSGTATFYGYTF.

J is TRBJ2-7 and V is TRBV6-5; 11 bases are a match to TRBD1. The germline V gene encodes CDR1 MNHEY and CDR2 SVGAGI. V shed 5 bases, J shed 6 bases, and the junction held 6 bases outside the gene matches. The length of the CDR3 is 14 residues. CDR3 protein: CASSTTGTGGEQYF. CDR3 DNA: TGTGCCAGCAGTACGACCGGGACAGGGGGCGAGCAGTACTTC.

The rearrangement joins TRBV11-2 to TRBJ2-5; no reliable D call. The end of the DNA aligns better with TRBJ2-7, so the J call may be wrong. From germline, CDR1 is SGHAT and CDR2 FQNNGV. This CDR3 comprises 13 residues. The CDR3 DNA reads TGTGCCAGCAGCCTCTCGGGTGGCCGCGAGCAGTACTTC. Translating gives CASSLSGGREQYF.

The chain employs TRBV11-3 and TRBJ2-3, with D perhaps matching TRBD2 (6 bases). Germline CDR1 and CDR2: SGHNT and YENEEA. V gave up 5 bases and J gave up 4 bases, with 13 bases separating them. The CDR3 length is 14 residues. The CDR3 spells CASSLGTYPDTQYF. The DNA for the CDR3 is TGTGCCAGCAGCCTCGGGACTTATCCAGATACGCAGTATTTT.

The CDR3 is CASSLTGTGSGEQYV. CDR3 coding DNA: TGTGCCAGCAGCTTAACCGGGACAGGGTCGGGAGAGCAGTACGTC. The rearrangement joins TRBV7-9 to TRBJ2-7; 9 bases are shared with TRBD1. Germline CDR1 is SEHNR and CDR2 is FQNEAQ (reference sequence). This CDR3 has 15 residues. With V trimmed by 2 bases and J by 7 bases, 9 bases remained unmatched.

The chain couples TRBV6-6 to TRBJ2-1, with 8 nucleotides matching TRBD1. The junction had 12 bases not matched to a gene; V was cut back by 6 bases and J by 8 bases. Germline lookup yields CDR1 MNHNY and CDR2 SVGAGI (reference sequence). The CDR3 is 15 residues long. CDR3 residues: CASSLGQGAMDEQFF. The CDR3, as DNA: TGTGCCAGCAGCTTGGGGCAGGGGGCAATGGATGAGCAGTTCTTC.

The V call is TRBV7-9, the J call TRBJ2-6; D possibly corresponds to TRBD2 (6 bases). The CDR3 covers 16 residues. V shed 5 bases and J shed 3 bases, with 14 bases lying between them. CDR1 and CDR2 from the germline V gene are SEHNR and FQNEAQ (reference sequence). This CDR3 is CASSPHGGIGANVLTF. In DNA, the CDR3 is TGTGCCAGCAGCCCTCACGGGGGAATTGGGGCCAACGTCCTGACTTTC.

The rearrangement joins TRBV21-1 to TRBJ1-5; the tabulated D call, TRBD1, remains unverified against the DNA. TRBV21-1 is reported as a pseudogene. This CDR3 has 14 residues. Here the CDR3 DNA reads TGTGCCAGCAGCAGGACAGCGAGCAATCAGCCCCAGCATTTT. Translating gives CASSRTASNQPQHF.

The J gene is TRBJ2-5, the V gene TRBV10-2, with TRBD2 matching 12 bases. CDR1 and CDR2 from the germline V gene are WSHSY and SAAADI. V lost 7 bases, J lost 7 bases, and 13 bases stayed unmatched. This CDR3 is 16 amino acids long. CDR3 DNA: TGCGCCAGCATGAGGACTAGCGGGGAGACAAGAGCGACCCAGTACTTC. It codes for CASMRTSGETRATQYF.

The CDR3 DNA is TGTGCCAGCACTCGTAAAATCCGGGGAGGGAACACTGAAGCTTTCTTT. This encodes CASTRKIRGGNTEAFF. The chain employs TRBV7-2 and TRBJ1-1; D unclear. V lost 7 bases and J 1 base, leaving 19 bases between the germline ends. Germline CDR1 SGHTA, CDR2 FQGNSA. The CDR3 length is 16 residues.

V is TRBV27 and J is TRBJ2-1; 10 nucleotides agree with TRBD1. The V gene's germline CDR1 is MNHEY and CDR2 SMNVEV (reference sequence). V was pared by 5 bases and J by 4 bases, with 5 bases of the junction left unmatched. The CDR3 has 15 residues. The CDR3 DNA sequence: TGTGCCAGCAGTACACAGGGACAGGGGTACAATGAGCAGTTCTTC. It is translated as CASSTQGQGYNEQFF.

The rearrangement joins TRBV5-6 to TRBJ2-3, with D maybe TRBD2 (5 bases). Germline lookup yields CDR1 SGHDT and CDR2 YYEEEE. The CDR3 sequence is 13 residues long. V was cut by 2 bases and J by 9 bases, with 13 bases left in between. The CDR3 sequence: CASSFVGGSTQYF. The CDR3 bases are TGTGCCAGCAGCTTTGTCGGAGGATCGACGCAGTATTTT.

This chain connects TRBV5-1 to TRBJ2-7, with TRBD2 as a possible D gene (6 bases). The V gene lost 3 bases and the J gene lost 1 base, with 14 bases spanning the gap. Germline assignment: CDR1 SGHRS and CDR2 YFSETQ. This CDR3 contains 15 residues. The CDR3 DNA reads as TGCGCCAGCAGCTCCTTTAGCGGACCGTCCTACGAGCAGTACTTC. Its protein is CASSSFSGPSYEQYF.

The rearrangement joins TRBV5-6 to TRBJ2-3, with TRBD2 matching over 12 bases. The CDR3 covers 16 residues. The V and J ends lost 2 bases and 6 bases, in that order; junction bases with no gene match: 7. Germline V gene data show CDR1 as SGHDT and CDR2 as YYEEEE. The CDR3 loop is CASSFPTSGGIDTQYF. DNA of the CDR3: TGTGCCAGCAGCTTCCCTACTAGCGGGGGGATCGATACGCAGTATTTT.

CDR3 in DNA: TGTGCCAGCAGCTTGGGCGGGGAGAACACCGGGGAGCTGTTTTTT. Translating gives CASSLGGENTGELFF. The chain has TRBV7-9 and TRBJ2-2, with a weak D call TRBD2 (6 bases). Deletions cut 3 bases from V and 1 base from J, with 9 bases between. This CDR3 is built from 15 residues. In germline, CDR1 is SEHNR, CDR2 FQNEAQ (reference sequence).

The rearrangement uses TRBV7-9 and TRBJ1-1, with D hard to call. V dropped 4 bases and J dropped 1 base, with 4 bases sitting between them. This CDR3 contains 12 residues. From germline, CDR1 is SEHNR and CDR2 FQNEAQ (reference sequence). In nucleotides, the CDR3 is TGTGCCAGCAGCTGGAGGAACACTGAAGCTTTCTTT. This encodes CASSWRNTEAFF.

V usage is TRBV28 and J usage is TRBJ2-7, with a possible D match to TRBD1 (5 bases). The V end lost 7 bases, the J end lost 2 bases, and 15 bases lay between the germline ends. CDR3 length: 14 amino acids. Germline CDR1 and CDR2: MDHEN and SYDVKM. The CDR3 is CASTDSHQPYEQYV. The CDR3 DNA is TGTGCCAGCACTGACAGTCACCAACCCTACGAGCAGTACGTC.

This chain uses TRBV13 with TRBJ2-3; D possibly corresponds to TRBD2 (7 bases). CDR3 length: 16 residues. The germline V and J ends were trimmed by 0 bases and 4 bases, with 14 bases remaining between them. CDR1 is PRHDT, CDR2 FYEKMQ, per germline (reference sequence). CDR3 sequence (DNA): TGTGCCAGCAGCTTAGGGCATACAGGGAGGGCAGATACGCAGTATTTT. Translated, it gives CASSLGHTGRADTQYF.

The V call is TRBV25-1, the J call TRBJ1-2; 9 bases line up with TRBD1. Germline V gene lookup returns CDR1 MGHDK and CDR2 SYGVNS. The V segment lost 3 bases and the J segment 4 bases; nucleotides outside the gene matches: 6. The CDR3 has 15 amino acids. CDR3 protein: CASSDPGQGAYGYTF. The CDR3 region has the DNA TGTGCCAGCAGTGACCCGGGACAGGGCGCCTATGGCTACACCTTC.

The rearrangement joins TRBV6-1 to TRBJ1-4; TRBD1 matches at 7 bases. V trimming: 7 bases; J trimming: 7 bases; junction bases outside the gene matches: 9. Germline values: CDR1 MNHNS, CDR2 SASEGT. The CDR3 length is 14 residues. CDR3 loop: CASNFRQGPEKLFF. CDR3 coding DNA: TGTGCCAGCAACTTTAGACAGGGACCTGAAAAACTGTTTTTT.

The chain carries TRBV19 and TRBJ1-2, with unresolved D. The CDR3 length is 12 residues. V dropped 1 base and J dropped 5 bases, with 5 bases sitting between them. Germline CDR1 and CDR2: LNHDA and SQIVND (reference sequence). CDR3 nucleotide sequence: TGTGCCAGTAGTATAGCGGGTTATGGCTACACCTTC. Protein: CASSIAGYGYTF.

This sequence joins TRBV11-2 and TRBJ2-5, with TRBD2 matching 10 bases. Germline V gives CDR1 SGHAT, CDR2 FQNNGV. The V and J ends lost 5 bases and 5 bases, in that order; junction bases with no gene match: 8. This CDR3 comprises 15 residues. The CDR3 region has the DNA TGTGCCAGCAGCCCCCAGCGGGGGGGCAGGGAGACCCAGTACTTC. Encoded protein: CASSPQRGGRETQYF.

The chain links TRBV7-2 to TRBJ1-5, with D possibly TRBD1 on 6 matching bases. Germline CDR1 reads SGHTA; CDR2 reads FQGNSA. The CDR3 has 16 amino acids. The V and J ends lost 5 bases and 0 bases respectively, with 14 bases between them. The CDR3 sequence: CASSLNRVGSNQPQHF. As DNA, the CDR3 is TGTGCCAGCAGCCTGAACAGGGTGGGTAGCAATCAGCCCCAGCATTTT. Based on the CDR3 plus reference TRBV7-2 and TRBJ1-5, the full variable domain is GAGVSQSPSNKVTEKGKDVELRCDPISGHTALYWYRQSLGQGLEFLIYFQGNSAPDKSGLPSDRFSAERTGGSVSTLTIQRTQQEDSAVYLCASSLNRVGSNQPQHFGDGTRLSIL.

The sample holds one count of this clone. The chain has TRBV23-1 and TRBJ2-1; TRBD1 aligns across 8 bases. TRBV23-1 is designated an ORF whose function remains uncertain. J lost 7 bases, V lost 7 bases, and 18 bases had no gene match. The CDR3 extends over 17 amino acids. CDR3 nucleotide sequence: TGCGCCAGCACCCCTCCTACGCTCCGGGACAGGTGGAATGAGCAGTTCTTC. This translates into CASTPPTLRDRWNEQFF.

V and J are TRBV13 and TRBJ2-7; perhaps TRBD2 as D (6 bases). The germline CDR1 and CDR2 sequences are PRHDT and FYEKMQ (reference sequence). The length of the CDR3 is 15 residues. Between the trimmed V and J ends, which lost 5 bases and 6 bases, there was a span of 20 bases. Here the CDR3 reads CASSPPEGSFREQYF. Written as DNA, the CDR3 is TGTGCCAGCAGCCCTCCGGAGGGCTCGTTTCGCGAGCAGTACTTC. Full variable domain (missing parts from reference TRBV13 and TRBJ2-7): AAGVIQSPRHLIKEKRETATLKCYPIPRHDTVYWYQQGPGQDPQFLISFYEKMQSDKGSIPDRFSAQQFSDYHSELNMSSLELGDSALYFCASSPPEGSFREQYFGPGTRLTVT.

This chain links TRBV7-8 with TRBJ1-1; a possible D gene is TRBD1 (5 bases). The germline V and J ends were trimmed by 0 bases and 1 base, with 9 bases remaining between them. Germline lookup yields CDR1 SGHVS and CDR2 FQNEAQ. CDR3 length equals 15 residues. Here the CDR3 DNA reads TGTGCCAGCAGCTTAGCGCCCCAGGGGAACACTGAAGCTTTCTTT. The encoded protein is CASSLAPQGNTEAFF.

The chain joins TRBV27 to TRBJ1-4; D remains unclear. The germline V and J ends were trimmed by 0 bases and 8 bases, with 7 bases remaining between them. CDR3 length: 13 residues. From germline, CDR1 is MNHEY and CDR2 SMNVEV (reference sequence). CDR3 sequence: CASSLSEWEKLFF. CDR3 sequence (DNA): TGTGCCAGCAGTTTATCTGAGTGGGAAAAACTGTTTTTT.